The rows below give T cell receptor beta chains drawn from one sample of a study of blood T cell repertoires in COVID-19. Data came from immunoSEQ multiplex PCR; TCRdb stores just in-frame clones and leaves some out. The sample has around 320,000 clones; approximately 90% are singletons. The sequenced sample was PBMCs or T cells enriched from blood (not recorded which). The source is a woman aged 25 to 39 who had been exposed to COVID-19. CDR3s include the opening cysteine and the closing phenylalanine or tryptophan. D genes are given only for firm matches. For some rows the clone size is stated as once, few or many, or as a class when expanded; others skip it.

CDR3 DNA: TGTGCCAGCAGCCCCCGGGACAGGGGCTTCTACGAGCAGTACTTC; CDR3 protein: CASSPRDRGFYEQYF; CDR3 length: 15; D gene: TRBD1; V gene: TRBV11-2; J gene: TRBJ2-7; clone size: NA
CDR3 DNA: TGCGCCAGCAGCTCACTGGGTTCGGGGGACACTGAAGCTTTCTTT; CDR3 protein: CASSSLGSGDTEAFF; CDR3 length: 15; D gene: NA; V gene: TRBV5-1; J gene: TRBJ1-1; clone size: once
CDR3 DNA: TGTGCCAGCAGCCGAGGACAGGGACGGGAAAAACTGTTTTTT; CDR3 protein: CASSRGQGREKLFF; CDR3 length: 14; D gene: TRBD1; V gene: TRBV5-8; J gene: TRBJ1-4; clone size: NA
CDR3 DNA: TGCGCCAGCAGCCAAGCGTCAGGGGGTCACCCAGATACGCAGTATTTT; CDR3 protein: CASSQASGGHPDTQYF; CDR3 length: 16; D gene: TRBD1; V gene: TRBV4-1; J gene: TRBJ2-3; clone size: NA
CDR3 DNA: TGTGCCAGCAGTGTAGGGGCGAACACCGGGGAGCTGTTTTTT; CDR3 protein: CASSVGANTGELFF; CDR3 length: 14; D gene: NA; V gene: TRBV2; J gene: TRBJ2-2; clone size: NA
CDR3 DNA: TGTGCCAGCAGCTCGGGACTTCCGGGGGGGAATGAGCAGTTCTTC; CDR3 protein: CASSSGLPGGNEQFF; CDR3 length: 15; D gene: TRBD2; V gene: TRBV7-2; J gene: TRBJ2-1; clone size: NA
CDR3 DNA: TGTGCCACCCTCAGGGTGACAGAATCGAACTATGGCTACACCTTC; CDR3 protein: CATLRVTESNYGYTF; CDR3 length: 15; D gene: NA; V gene: TRBV6-5; J gene: TRBJ1-2; clone size: NA
CDR3 DNA: TGCAGCGCTTGGACAGGGAACTCCTACGAGCAGTACTTC; CDR3 protein: CSAWTGNSYEQYF; CDR3 length: 13; D gene: TRBD1; V gene: TRBV29-1; J gene: TRBJ2-7; clone size: NA
CDR3 DNA: TGTGCCAGAAGCTCTACCCTTTGGACAGTCACTAATGAAAAACTGTTTTTT; CDR3 protein: CARSSTLWTVTNEKLFF; CDR3 length: 17; D gene: NA; V gene: TRBV5-3; J gene: TRBJ1-4; clone size: NA
CDR3 DNA: TGTGCCAGCAGCCCCAGTCGAGGCATCGGGAGGCCCCAGCATTTT; CDR3 protein: CASSPSRGIGRPQHF; CDR3 length: 15; D gene: NA; V gene: TRBV7-2; J gene: TRBJ1-5; clone size: few
CDR3 DNA: TGTGCCAGCACTGGACTAGCGGGGGGCTACGAGCAGTACTTC; CDR3 protein: CASTGLAGGYEQYF; CDR3 length: 14; D gene: TRBD2; V gene: TRBV28; J gene: TRBJ2-7; clone size: NA
CDR3 DNA: TGTGCCAGCAGCACGCACAGGGGGCCAGATGAAAAACTGTTTTTT; CDR3 protein: CASSTHRGPDEKLFF; CDR3 length: 15; D gene: TRBD1; V gene: TRBV7-9; J gene: TRBJ1-4; clone size: NA
CDR3 DNA: TGTGCCAGCAGCCCGTGGACAGGGGAGGGAGAAAAACTGTTTTTT; CDR3 protein: CASSPWTGEGEKLFF; CDR3 length: 15; D gene: TRBD1; V gene: TRBV7-9; J gene: TRBJ1-4; clone size: NA
CDR3 DNA: TGTGCCAGCCGTGCGAGGAGCGGCGCGACCTACGAGCAGTACTTC; CDR3 protein: CASRARSGATYEQYF; CDR3 length: 15; D gene: NA; V gene: TRBV3-1/TRBV3-2; J gene: TRBJ2-7; clone size: once
CDR3 DNA: TGTGCCACCAGTGACTCCGGGACTACCAATGAGCAGTTCTTC; CDR3 protein: CATSDSGTTNEQFF; CDR3 length: 14; D gene: TRBD2; V gene: TRBV24-1; J gene: TRBJ2-1; clone size: NA
CDR3 DNA: TGTGCCAGTAAGGGTGGGCAGGGCAAGACCCCTCGGGAGCAGTACTTC; CDR3 protein: CASKGGQGKTPREQYF; CDR3 length: 16; D gene: NA; V gene: TRBV19; J gene: TRBJ2-7; clone size: NA